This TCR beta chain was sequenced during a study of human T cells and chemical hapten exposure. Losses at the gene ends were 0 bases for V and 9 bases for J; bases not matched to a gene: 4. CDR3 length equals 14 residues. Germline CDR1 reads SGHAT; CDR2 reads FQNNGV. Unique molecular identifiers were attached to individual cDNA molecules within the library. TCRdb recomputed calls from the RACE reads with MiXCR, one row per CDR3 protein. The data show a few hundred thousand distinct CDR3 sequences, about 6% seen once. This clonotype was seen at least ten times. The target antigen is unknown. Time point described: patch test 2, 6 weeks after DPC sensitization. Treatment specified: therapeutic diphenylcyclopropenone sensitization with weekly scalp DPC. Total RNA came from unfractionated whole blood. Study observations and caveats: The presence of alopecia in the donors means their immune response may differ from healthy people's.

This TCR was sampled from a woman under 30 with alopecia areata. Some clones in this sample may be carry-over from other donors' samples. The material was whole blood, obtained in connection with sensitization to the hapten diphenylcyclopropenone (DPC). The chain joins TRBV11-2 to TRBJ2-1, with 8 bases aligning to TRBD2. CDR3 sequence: CASSLDRRGGEQFF. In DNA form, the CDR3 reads TGTGCCAGCAGCTTAGATCGACGGGGGGGTGAGCAGTTCTTC.